This T cell receptor beta chain was found in a study of blood T cell repertoires in COVID-19. As handled by the study authors: Quantification of nucleated cells was approximated via reference gene primer amplification. Profiling relied on immunoSEQ multiplex PCR, and the TCRdb table lists in-frame clones only, not all of them. V and J calls and clone size follow that table, whereas D and trimming were derived from the DNA. The sample includes hundreds of thousands of clones, more than 75% seen only once; the top ten take more than 3%. Trimming shortened V by 2 bases and J by 10 bases, and 14 bases separated the two germline ends. Germline CDR1 and CDR2: SNHLY and FYNNEI. CDR3 length equals 13 residues.

V gene TRBV2 combines with J gene TRBJ1-1; no clear D gene. The receptor comes from a woman aged 18-29 years who had recovered from COVID-19. Specimen: peripheral blood. CDR3 in DNA: TGTGCCAGCAGTGAAAGGCCTACTCGGGGAGCTTTCTTT. The encoded protein is CASSERPTRGAFF.